This T cell receptor (beta chain) was sequenced for a study of T cell responses to AZD1222 COVID-19 vaccine. Regarding the study as a whole: The peak T cell response came first, and repertoires were sampled only after it. Spike-wide vaccine-associated CD4 TCRs dominated at 160-218 and 743-854. Reports say nearly half of spike-specific TCRs go after unmutated variant regions.

Germline CDR1 is SQVTM and CDR2 is ANQGSEA. Trimming pared 2 bases from V and 1 base from J, leaving 6 bases between. This CDR3 is built from 12 residues. Profiling relied on immunoSEQ multiplex PCR, and the TCRdb table lists in-frame clones only, not all of them. The profile covers 65,000 to 90,000 clones, with nearly 90% appearing a single time and roughly 1.3% taken by the ten largest. For this clone: As yet, its antigen is unknown.

The TCR comes from an adult who received the AZD1222 COVID-19 vaccine. This chain links TRBV29-1 with TRBJ2-7; D is perhaps TRBD1 (5 bases). This material consisted of peripheral blood, taken 28 days after the second AZD1222 dose. CDR3 protein: CSVEQGSYEQYF. In DNA, the CDR3 is TGCAGCGTTGAACAGGGTTCCTACGAGCAGTACTTC.